This T cell receptor beta chain was retrieved from a study of cytomegalovirus exposure and HLA in healthy donors. The PCR was carried out with 60 Vbeta primers and 13 Jbeta primers. Produced via immunoSEQ multiplex PCR; TCRdb's table is partial and in-frame only. Here the sample spans 210,000 or so clones, over 60% being singletons. Concerning this clone: As yet, its antigen is unknown.

Study-wide results and limits: A few CMV-associated chains were confirmed in vitro to be specific for CMV antigens. The majority of TCR sequences were rare, yet some public TCRs appeared in many donors.

The clonotype originates from a woman in her twenties or thirties in good health and CMV-seropositive. Sequenced material: PBMCs.

DNA for the CDR3: TGTGCCAGCATCCCGAGTCACGGACAGGCCTACGAGCAGTACTTC. Translating gives CASIPSHGQAYEQYF. This sequence joins TRBV28 and TRBJ2-7; 7 bases map to TRBD1. The V and J ends lost 7 bases and 2 bases, in that order; junction bases with no gene match: 11. There are 15 residues in the CDR3. In germline, CDR1 is MDHEN, CDR2 SYDVKM.